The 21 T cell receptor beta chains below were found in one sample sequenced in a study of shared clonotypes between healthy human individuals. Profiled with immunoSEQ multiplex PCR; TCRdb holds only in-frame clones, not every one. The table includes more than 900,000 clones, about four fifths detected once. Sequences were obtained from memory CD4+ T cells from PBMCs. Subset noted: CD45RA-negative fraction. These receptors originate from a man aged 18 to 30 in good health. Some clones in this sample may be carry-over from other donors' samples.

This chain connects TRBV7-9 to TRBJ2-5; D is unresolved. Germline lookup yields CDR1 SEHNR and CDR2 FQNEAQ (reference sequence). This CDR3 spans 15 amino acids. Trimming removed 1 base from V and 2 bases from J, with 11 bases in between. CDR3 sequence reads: CASSLDQRRQETQYF. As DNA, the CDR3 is TGTGCCAGCAGCTTAGACCAGAGACGGCAAGAGACCCAGTACTTC.

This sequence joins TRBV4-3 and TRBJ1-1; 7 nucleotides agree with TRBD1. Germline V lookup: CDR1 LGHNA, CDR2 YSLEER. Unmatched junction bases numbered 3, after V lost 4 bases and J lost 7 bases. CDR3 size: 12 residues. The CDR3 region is CASSPGTDEAFF. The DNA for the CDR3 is TGCGCCAGCAGCCCGGGGACAGATGAAGCTTTCTTT.

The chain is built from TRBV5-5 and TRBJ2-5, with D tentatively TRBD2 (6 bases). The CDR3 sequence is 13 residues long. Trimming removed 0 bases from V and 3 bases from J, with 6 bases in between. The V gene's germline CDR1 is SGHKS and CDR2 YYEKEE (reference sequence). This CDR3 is CASSLGLEETQYF. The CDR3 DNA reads TGTGCCAGCAGCTTGGGACTAGAAGAGACCCAGTACTTC.

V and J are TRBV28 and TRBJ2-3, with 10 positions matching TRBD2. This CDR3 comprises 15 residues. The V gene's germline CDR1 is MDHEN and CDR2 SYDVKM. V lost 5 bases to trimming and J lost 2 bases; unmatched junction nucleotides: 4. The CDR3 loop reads CASSRTSGTTDTQYF. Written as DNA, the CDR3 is TGTGCCAGCAGTCGGACTAGCGGAACCACAGATACGCAGTATTTT. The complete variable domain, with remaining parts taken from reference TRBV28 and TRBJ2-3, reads DVKVTQSSRYLVKRTGEKVFLECVQDMDHENMFWYRQDPGLGLRLIYFSYDVKMKEKGDIPEGYSVSREKKERFSLILESASTNQTSMYLCASSRTSGTTDTQYFGPGTRLTVL.

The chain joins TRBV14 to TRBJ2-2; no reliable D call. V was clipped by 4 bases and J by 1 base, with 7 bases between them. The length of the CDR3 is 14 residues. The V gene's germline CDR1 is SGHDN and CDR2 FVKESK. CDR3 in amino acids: CASSRTQNTGELFF. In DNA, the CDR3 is TGTGCCAGCAGCCGAACACAGAACACCGGGGAGCTGTTTTTT.

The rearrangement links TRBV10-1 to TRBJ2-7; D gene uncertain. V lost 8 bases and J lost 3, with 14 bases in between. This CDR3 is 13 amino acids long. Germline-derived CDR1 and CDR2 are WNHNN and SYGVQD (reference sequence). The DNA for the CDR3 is TGCGCCAGCTTTAGGCCGTGGGTCTACGAGCAGTACTTC. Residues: CASFRPWVYEQYF.

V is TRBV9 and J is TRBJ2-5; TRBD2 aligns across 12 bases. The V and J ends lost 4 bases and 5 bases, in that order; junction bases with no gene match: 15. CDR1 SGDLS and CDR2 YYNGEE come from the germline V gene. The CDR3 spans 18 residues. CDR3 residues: CASSPRGTSGLRRETQYF. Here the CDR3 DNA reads TGTGCCAGCAGCCCTAGGGGGACTAGCGGGCTAAGACGGGAGACCCAGTACTTC.

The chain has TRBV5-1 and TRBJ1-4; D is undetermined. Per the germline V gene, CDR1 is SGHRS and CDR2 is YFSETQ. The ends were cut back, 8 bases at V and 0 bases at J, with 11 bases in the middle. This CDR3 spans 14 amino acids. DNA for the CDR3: TGCGCCAGTACCCTCGGGTCAACTAATGAAAAACTGTTTTTT. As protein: CASTLGSTNEKLFF. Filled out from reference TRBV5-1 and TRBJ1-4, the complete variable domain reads KAGVTQTPRYLIKTRGQQVTLSCSPISGHRSVSWYQQTPGQGLQFLFEYFSETQRNKGNFPGRFSGRQFSNSRSEMNVSTLELGDSALYLCASTLGSTNEKLFFGSGTQLSVL.

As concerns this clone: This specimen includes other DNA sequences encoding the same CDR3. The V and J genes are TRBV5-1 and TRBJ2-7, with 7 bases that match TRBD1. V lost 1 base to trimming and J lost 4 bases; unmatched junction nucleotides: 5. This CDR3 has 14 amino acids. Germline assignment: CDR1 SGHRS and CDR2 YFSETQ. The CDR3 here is CASSLSGGTYEQYF. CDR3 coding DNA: TGCGCCAGCAGCTTGTCAGGGGGAACGTACGAGCAGTACTTC.

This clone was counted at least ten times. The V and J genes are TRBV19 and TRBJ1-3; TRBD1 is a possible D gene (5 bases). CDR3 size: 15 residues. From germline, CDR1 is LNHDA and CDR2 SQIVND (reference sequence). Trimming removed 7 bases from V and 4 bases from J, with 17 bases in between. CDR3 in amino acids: CASNPRGGPGNTIYF. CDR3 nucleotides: TGTGCCAGTAACCCGAGGGGCGGACCAGGAAACACCATATATTTT.

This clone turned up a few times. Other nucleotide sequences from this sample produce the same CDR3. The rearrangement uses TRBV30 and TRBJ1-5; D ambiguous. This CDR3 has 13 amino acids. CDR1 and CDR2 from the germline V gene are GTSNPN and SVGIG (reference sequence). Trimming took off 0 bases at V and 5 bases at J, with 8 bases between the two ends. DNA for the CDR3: TGTGCCTGGAGTGTAAGAGGAGATCAGCCCCAGCATTTT. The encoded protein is CAWSVRGDQPQHF.

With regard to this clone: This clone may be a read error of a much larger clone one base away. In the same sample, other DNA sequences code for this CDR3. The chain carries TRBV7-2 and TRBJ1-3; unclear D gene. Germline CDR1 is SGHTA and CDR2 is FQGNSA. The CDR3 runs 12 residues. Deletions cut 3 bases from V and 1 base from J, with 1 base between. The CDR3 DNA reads TGTGCCAGCAGCTTGTCTGGAAACACCATATATTTT. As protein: CASSLSGNTIYF. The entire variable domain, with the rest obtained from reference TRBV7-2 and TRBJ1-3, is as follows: GAGVSQSPSNKVTEKGKDVELRCDPISGHTALYWYRQSLGQGLEFLIYFQGNSAPDKSGLPSDRFSAERTGGSVSTLTIQRTQQEDSAVYLCASSLSGNTIYFGEGSWLTVV.

The CDR3 loop is CASSLAGGYEKLFF. CDR3 bases: TGTGCCAGCAGCTTGGCAGGGGGCTATGAAAAACTGTTTTTT. This rearrangement joins TRBV5-6 to TRBJ1-4, with TRBD1 identical over 8 bases. In germline, CDR1 is SGHDT, CDR2 YYEEEE. The CDR3 extends over 14 amino acids. Germline trimming cut 0 bases from V and 6 bases from J; bases unmatched to any gene: 1.

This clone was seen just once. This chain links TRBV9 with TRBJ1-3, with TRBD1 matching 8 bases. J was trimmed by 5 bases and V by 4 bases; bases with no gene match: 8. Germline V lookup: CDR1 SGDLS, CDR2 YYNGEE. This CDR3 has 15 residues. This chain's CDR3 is CASSPLGRGRNTIYF. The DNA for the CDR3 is TGTGCCAGCAGCCCCCTGGGCAGGGGGCGAAACACCATATATTTT.

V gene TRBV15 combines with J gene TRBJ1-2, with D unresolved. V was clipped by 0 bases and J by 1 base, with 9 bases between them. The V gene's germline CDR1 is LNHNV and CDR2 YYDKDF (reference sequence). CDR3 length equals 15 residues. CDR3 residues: CATSRDEGGNYGYTF. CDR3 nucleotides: TGTGCCACCAGCAGAGATGAGGGTGGTAACTATGGCTACACCTTC.

The CDR3, as DNA: TGTGCCAGCAGTTACGGGGGAGGCCGCTACAATGAGCAGTTCTTC. As protein: CASSYGGGRYNEQFF. V is TRBV6-6 and J is TRBJ2-1, with a weak D call TRBD2 (6 bases). Germline CDR1 reads MNHNY; CDR2 reads SVGAGI (reference sequence). There are 15 residues in the CDR3. V lost 2 bases and J lost 3, with 11 bases in between.

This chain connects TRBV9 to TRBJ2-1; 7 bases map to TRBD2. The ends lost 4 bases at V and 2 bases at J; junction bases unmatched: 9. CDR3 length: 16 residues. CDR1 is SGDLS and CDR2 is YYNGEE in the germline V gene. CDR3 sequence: CASSPSGGRTYNEQFF. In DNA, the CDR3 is TGTGCCAGCAGCCCCTCGGGCGGGAGAACCTACAATGAGCAGTTCTTC.

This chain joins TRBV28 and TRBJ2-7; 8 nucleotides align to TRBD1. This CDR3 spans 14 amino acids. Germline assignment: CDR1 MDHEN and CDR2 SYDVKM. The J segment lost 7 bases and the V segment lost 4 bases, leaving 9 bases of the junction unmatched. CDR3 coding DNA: TGTGCCAGCAGTTGGCAGGGGGCGAGTAGGGAGCAGTACTTC. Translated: CASSWQGASREQYF.

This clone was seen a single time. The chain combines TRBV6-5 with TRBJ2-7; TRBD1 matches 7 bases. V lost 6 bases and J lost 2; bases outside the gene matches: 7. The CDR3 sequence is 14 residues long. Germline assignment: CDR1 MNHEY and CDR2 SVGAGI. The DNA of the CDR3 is TGTGCCAGCAGGGCACCCGGGACAGCCTACGAGCAGTACTTC. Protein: CASRAPGTAYEQYF.

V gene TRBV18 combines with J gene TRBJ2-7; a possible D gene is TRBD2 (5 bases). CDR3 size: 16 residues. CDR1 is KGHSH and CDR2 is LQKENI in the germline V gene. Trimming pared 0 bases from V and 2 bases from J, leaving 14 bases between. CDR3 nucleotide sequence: TGTGCCAGCTCACCACCGAGCCGGAGCGGCCCCTACGAGCAGTACTTC. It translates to CASSPPSRSGPYEQYF.

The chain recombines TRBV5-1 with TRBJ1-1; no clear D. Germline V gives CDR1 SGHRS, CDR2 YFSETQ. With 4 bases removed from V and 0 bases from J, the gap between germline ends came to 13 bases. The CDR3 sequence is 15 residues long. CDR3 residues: CASSLDGIMNTEAFF. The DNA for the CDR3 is TGCGCCAGCAGCCTAGATGGGATAATGAACACTGAAGCTTTCTTT.